Each of the 27 T cell receptor beta chains below was sequenced from the same sample in a study of T cells in Graves' hyperthyroidism and ophthalmopathy. Amplified TCR beta CDR3 regions derived from RNA transcripts. First-round RT-PCR of the TCR CDR3 relied on the HTBI primer set. TCRdb re-analysed the multiplex PCR reads in MiXCR, keeping a single row per CDR3 protein. The sample lists under 600,000 distinct CDR3 sequences; 16% were seen once. Sequenced material: blood. The receptor source for this set is a woman in her 40s with Graves' ophthalmopathy.

This clonotype was observed a handful of times. The genes are TRBV5-4 and TRBJ2-3, with 8 bases matching TRBD2. Germline V gives CDR1 SGHNT, CDR2 YYREEE (reference sequence). The CDR3 sequence is 18 residues long. V gave up 0 bases and J gave up 0 bases; unmatched junction bases: 9. The CDR3 bases are TGTGCCAGCAGCTTGGCCTTAACGGGGGGGCCTAGCACAGATACGCAGTATTTT. Translation gives CASSLALTGGPSTDTQYF.

This clonotype was detected many times. The chain couples TRBV20-1 to TRBJ2-3; 14 nucleotides line up with TRBD2. Germline CDR1 DFQATT, CDR2 SNEGSKA (reference sequence). With 3 bases clipped from V and 2 bases from J, the junction kept 7 bases outside the gene matches. The length of the CDR3 is 17 residues. The CDR3 DNA reads as TGCAGTGCTAGGAAGACTAGCGGGAGGGCCACCACAGATACGCAGTATTTT. It codes for CSARKTSGRATTDTQYF.

This clonotype was observed at least ten times. The J gene is TRBJ1-1, the V gene TRBV24-1; D not certain. The germline V gene has CDR1 KGHDR and CDR2 SFDVKD. This CDR3 contains 12 residues. The germline V and J ends were trimmed by 9 bases and 10 bases, with 17 bases remaining between them. The CDR3 coding sequence is TGTGCCACCCCCCCGTTGCCAAATGGAGCTTTCTTT. Its translation is CATPPLPNGAFF.

This clonotype was seen more than once but under ten times. This chain links TRBV19 with TRBJ2-1; TRBD2 matches 11 bases. The CDR3 is 16 residues long. Germline V gene data show CDR1 as LNHDA and CDR2 as SQIVND (reference sequence). J was trimmed by 9 bases and V by 6 bases; bases with no gene match: 13. The CDR3 coding sequence is TGTGCCAGTAGACCCCTTAGCGGGGGGGTAATAAGTGAGCAGTTCTTC. This codes for CASRPLSGGVISEQFF.

The chain is built from TRBV5-1 and TRBJ1-6; 7 bases are a match to TRBD1. The trim removed 1 base at V and 5 bases at J, leaving 3 bases unmatched. The germline V gene has CDR1 SGHRS and CDR2 YFSETQ. This CDR3 is built from 15 residues. CDR3 region: CASSLRDSDNSPLHF. The DNA for the CDR3 is TGCGCCAGCAGCTTGAGGGACAGTGATAATTCACCCCTCCACTTT.

Regarding this clonotype: Its ends do not fully match the called genes, so a read error is possible. V and J are TRBV7-7 and TRBJ2-1; 11 nucleotides align to TRBD2. The CDR3 totals 15 residues. Germline CDR1 is SSHAT and CDR2 is FNYEAQ (reference sequence). The CDR3 protein is CASSSTSGGVGEQFF. The CDR3 DNA follows: TGTGCTAGCAGCTCAACTAGCGGGGGTGTTGGTGAGCAGTTCTTC.

Concerning this clonotype itself: This could be a read error, since a much larger clone is one nucleotide away. As the CDR3 is not closed by the conserved phenylalanine or tryptophan, this likely results from a read error. The chain carries TRBV20-1 and TRBJ2-1; 7 bases align to TRBD1. The CDR3 is 18 residues long. CDR1 DFQATT and CDR2 SNEGSKA come from the germline V gene (reference sequence). V was clipped by 1 base and J by 6 bases; unmatched bases: 18. The CDR3 coding sequence is TGCAGTGCTAGAGGAGAGCAGGGGGTTAACGTTTTCTCCAATGAGCAGTTCTAC. It is translated as CSARGEQGVNVFSNEQFY.

This clonotype was seen repeatedly, ten times or more. The genes are TRBV4-1 and TRBJ2-1; unclear D gene. The CDR3 runs to 16 residues. Deletions cut 0 bases from V and 0 bases from J, with 9 bases between. Germline V CDR1 and CDR2: MGHRA, YSYEKL. In DNA form, the CDR3 reads TGCGCCAGCAGCCAAGAATCCAGGAGCTCCTACAATGAGCAGTTCTTC. Protein sequence: CASSQESRSSYNEQFF.

This clonotype was seen many times. Here the CDR3 DNA reads TGTGCCAGCAGCCGCGGGCGGGATGGAGAGACCCAGTACTTC. This sequence encodes CASSRGRDGETQYF. This chain links TRBV12-3 or TRBV12-4 with TRBJ2-5; tentative D call: TRBD2 (6 bases). There are 14 residues in the CDR3. V gave up 6 bases and J gave up 4 bases, with 15 bases separating them.

This clonotype was observed many times. The V and J genes are TRBV2 and TRBJ2-3; D remains ambiguous. This CDR3 has 16 amino acids. Germline V CDR1 and CDR2: SNHLY, FYNNEI. With 5 bases removed from V and 0 bases from J, the gap between germline ends came to 15 bases. The CDR3 nucleotides read TGTGCCAGCAGTCCCCGGTCGTTACCTAGCACAGATACGCAGTATTTT. It encodes CASSPRSLPSTDTQYF.

The V call is TRBV20-1, the J call TRBJ1-2; tentatively, D is TRBD1 (6 bases). With 6 bases removed from V and 2 bases from J, the gap between germline ends came to 19 bases. CDR1 and CDR2 from the germline V gene are DFQATT and SNEGSKA (reference sequence). The CDR3 runs 15 residues. The CDR3 nucleotides read TGCAGTGCCCCCAGGGCCCTGGACAGAAACTATGGCTACACCTTC. As protein: CSAPRALDRNYGYTF.

Many counts were recorded for this clonotype. The J gene is TRBJ1-1, the V gene TRBV11-2; D is unresolved. CDR1 SGHAT and CDR2 FQNNGV come from the germline V gene. This CDR3 comprises 12 residues. V was cut by 0 bases and J by 7 bases, with 6 bases left in between. The DNA for the CDR3 is TGTGCCAGCAGCTTAGATTACAGTGAAGCTTTCTTT. Its protein product is CASSLDYSEAFF.

This clonotype was counted many times. The V gene is TRBV20-1, the J gene TRBJ1-2; D ambiguous. V was shortened by 6 bases and J by 5 bases, with 16 bases between the two germline ends. The length of the CDR3 is 13 residues. Germline values: CDR1 DFQATT, CDR2 SNEGSKA (reference sequence). CDR3 DNA: TGCAGTGCAAATCCAGAAGGGCCTTATGGCTACACCTTC. This encodes CSANPEGPYGYTF.

The sample holds many counts of this clonotype. V usage is TRBV20-1 and J usage is TRBJ1-2, with 8 bases matching TRBD1. Germline CDR1 is DFQATT and CDR2 is SNEGSKA (reference sequence). The CDR3 extends over 13 amino acids. Trimming cost V 6 bases and J 3 bases; bases outside gene matches: 6. CDR3 DNA sequence: TGCAGTGCCGCACAGGGGGGGGACTATGGCTACACCTTC. Its translation is CSAAQGGDYGYTF.

This clonotype was picked up many times. The genes are TRBV2 and TRBJ1-1; TRBD1 might be the D (6 bases). V dropped 1 base and J dropped 7 bases, with 13 bases sitting between them. The CDR3 length is 14 residues. CDR1 is SNHLY, CDR2 FYNNEI, per germline. The CDR3 sequence: CASSEETGLVEAFF. In DNA form, the CDR3 reads TGTGCCAGCAGTGAAGAGACAGGACTAGTTGAAGCTTTCTTT. Variable domain in full (rest from reference TRBV2 and TRBJ1-1): EPEVTQTPSHQVTQMGQEVILRCVPISNHLYFYWYRQILGQKVEFLVSFYNNEISEKSEIFDDQFSVERPDGSNFTLKIRSTKLEDSAMYFCASSEETGLVEAFFGQGTRLTVV.

This clonotype was detected a few times. The chain is built from TRBV7-9 and TRBJ1-2; D unresolved. V gave up 1 base and J gave up 4 bases, with 10 bases separating them. The length of the CDR3 is 14 residues. Germline loops: CDR1 SEHNR, CDR2 FQNEAQ (reference sequence). The DNA for the CDR3 is TGTGCCAGCAGCTTAGAGCCAGGACTCTATGGCTACACCTTC. As protein: CASSLEPGLYGYTF.

This clonotype appeared a few times. The chain combines TRBV6-1 with TRBJ2-3, with D possibly matching TRBD2 (5 bases). With 6 bases removed from V and 2 bases from J, the gap between germline ends came to 12 bases. Looked up from germline, CDR1 is MNHNS and CDR2 is SASEGT. This CDR3 contains 14 residues. The CDR3 coding sequence is TGTGCCAGCAGACTAGAGAAGCACACAGATACGCAGTATTTT. Protein product: CASRLEKHTDTQYF.

This clonotype appeared a few times. This chain connects TRBV7-2 to TRBJ2-7; 9 bases align to TRBD2. V lost 5 bases, J lost 2 bases, and 10 bases stayed unmatched. CDR1 and CDR2 from the germline V gene are SGHTA and FQGNSA. The CDR3 is 16 residues long. The CDR3 DNA follows: TGTGCCAGCAGCCTGCAGGAGCTAGCGGGGACCTACGAGCAGTACTTC. It specifies CASSLQELAGTYEQYF.

This clonotype appeared many times. The CDR3 nucleotides are TGTGCCAGCTCACCCCAACAAGAGACCCAGTACTTC. Amino acid sequence: CASSPQQETQYF. V and J are TRBV18 and TRBJ2-5; D uncertain. Germline lookup yields CDR1 KGHSH and CDR2 LQKENI. The germline V and J ends were trimmed by 3 bases and 2 bases, with 4 bases remaining between them. There are 12 residues in the CDR3. Full variable domain (outside the CDR3, taken from reference TRBV18 and TRBJ2-5): NAGVMQNPRHLVRRRGQEARLRCSPMKGHSHVYWYRQLPEEGLKFMVYLQKENIIDESGMPKERFSAEFPKEGPSILRIQQVVRGDSAAYFCASSPQQETQYFGPGTRLLVL.

This clonotype was picked up many times. This chain links TRBV12-3 or TRBV12-4 with TRBJ2-1; TRBD2 matches 7 bases. The length of the CDR3 is 15 residues. Trimming took 5 bases from V and 2 from J; bases not matched to a gene: 6. CDR3 protein: CASSPMAGAYNEQFF. In nucleotides, the CDR3 is TGTGCCAGCAGTCCTATGGCGGGGGCCTACAATGAGCAGTTCTTC.

This clonotype was seen many times. The CDR3 loop is CASSLKQGWATDTQYF. The CDR3 bases are TGCGCCAGCAGCTTGAAACAGGGGTGGGCCACAGATACGCAGTATTTT. The chain has TRBV5-1 and TRBJ2-3; 7 positions match TRBD1. This CDR3 has 16 residues. V was pared by 1 base and J by 2 bases, with 7 bases of the junction left unmatched. In germline, CDR1 is SGHRS, CDR2 YFSETQ.

There are many counts of this clonotype. The chain is built from TRBV12-3 or TRBV12-4 and TRBJ2-2; TRBD1 agrees at 7 bases. The CDR3 totals 16 residues. Unmatched junction bases numbered 9, after V lost 3 bases and J lost 5 bases. This chain's CDR3 is CASSFASDRSTGELFF. The CDR3 bases are TGTGCCAGCAGTTTCGCCTCGGACAGGTCTACCGGGGAGCTGTTTTTT.

This clonotype was detected many times. J is TRBJ1-1 and V is TRBV6-1; weak D call: TRBD1 (5 bases). This CDR3 spans 13 amino acids. Germline CDR1 and CDR2: MNHNS and SASEGT. Between the trimmed V and J ends, which lost 5 bases and 11 bases, there was a span of 18 bases. CDR3 in amino acids: CASSMDIYSRAFF. The CDR3 nucleotides are TGTGCCAGCAGTATGGACATCTACTCGAGGGCTTTCTTT.

This clonotype occurred many times. This chain links TRBV3-1 with TRBJ2-7; TRBD1 might be the D (6 bases). V shed 8 bases and J shed 1 base, with 9 bases lying between them. Germline V gene lookup returns CDR1 LGHDT and CDR2 YNNKEL (reference sequence). This CDR3 has 12 residues. The DNA of the CDR3 is TGTGCCAGCGAGGGGGATTCCTACGAGCAGTACTTC. Translation gives CASEGDSYEQYF.

The V and J genes are TRBV2 and TRBJ2-2; a weak D match, TRBD1 (5 bases). The V gene lost 5 bases and the J gene lost 0 bases, with 13 bases spanning the gap. Germline lookup yields CDR1 SNHLY and CDR2 FYNNEI. The CDR3 contains 16 residues. The CDR3 is CASSRAGIPNTGELFF. CDR3 coding DNA: TGTGCCAGCAGTCGGGCAGGGATCCCGAACACCGGGGAGCTGTTTTTT.

This clonotype came up many times. The chain recombines TRBV18 with TRBJ2-1; D not certain. The CDR3 contains 13 residues. Trimming removed 3 bases at V and 8 bases at J, with 11 bases between. The germline CDR1 and CDR2 sequences are KGHSH and LQKENI. CDR3 DNA: TGTGCCAGCTCACCGACCCTGACCTATGAGCAGTTCTTC. Residues: CASSPTLTYEQFF.

The CDR3 DNA reads as TGTGCCAGCAGCCCCGAGAGACCGAGCAGGGCGCAGTATTTT. It specifies CASSPERPSRAQYF. This chain joins TRBV7-9 and TRBJ2-3; D perhaps matches TRBD1 (5 bases). The CDR3 consists of 14 residues. V lost 5 bases, J lost 10 bases, and 19 bases lay in between. Per germline, CDR1 SEHNR and CDR2 FQNEAQ (reference sequence).